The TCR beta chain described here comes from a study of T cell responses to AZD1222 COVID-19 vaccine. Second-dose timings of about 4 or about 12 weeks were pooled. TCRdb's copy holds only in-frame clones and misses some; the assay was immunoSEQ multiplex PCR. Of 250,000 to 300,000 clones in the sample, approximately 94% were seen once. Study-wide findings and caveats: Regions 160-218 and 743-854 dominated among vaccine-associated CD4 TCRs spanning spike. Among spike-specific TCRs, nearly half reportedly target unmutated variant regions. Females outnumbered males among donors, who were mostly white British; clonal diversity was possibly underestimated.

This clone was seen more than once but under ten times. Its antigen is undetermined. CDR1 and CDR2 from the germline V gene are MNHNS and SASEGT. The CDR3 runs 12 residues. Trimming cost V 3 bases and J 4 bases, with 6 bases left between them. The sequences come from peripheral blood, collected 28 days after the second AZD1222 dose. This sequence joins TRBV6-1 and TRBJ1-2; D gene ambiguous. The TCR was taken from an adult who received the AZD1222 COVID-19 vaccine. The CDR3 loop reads CASSDQIYGYTF. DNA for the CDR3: TGTGCCAGCAGTGACCAGATCTATGGCTACACCTTC.